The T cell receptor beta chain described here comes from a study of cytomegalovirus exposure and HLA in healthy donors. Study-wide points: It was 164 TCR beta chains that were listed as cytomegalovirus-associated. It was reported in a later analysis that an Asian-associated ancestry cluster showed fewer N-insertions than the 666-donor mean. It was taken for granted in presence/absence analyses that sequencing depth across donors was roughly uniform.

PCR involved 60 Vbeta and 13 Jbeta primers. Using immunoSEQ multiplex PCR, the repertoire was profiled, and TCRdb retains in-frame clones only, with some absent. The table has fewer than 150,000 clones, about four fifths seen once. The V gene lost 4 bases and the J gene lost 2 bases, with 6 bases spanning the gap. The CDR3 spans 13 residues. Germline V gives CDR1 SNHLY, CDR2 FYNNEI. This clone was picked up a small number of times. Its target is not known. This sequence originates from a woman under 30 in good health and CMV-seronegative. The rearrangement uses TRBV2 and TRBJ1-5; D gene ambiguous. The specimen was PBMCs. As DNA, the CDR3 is TGTGCCAGCAGTGTGGAGGGCAATCAGCCCCAGCATTTT. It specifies CASSVEGNQPQHF.